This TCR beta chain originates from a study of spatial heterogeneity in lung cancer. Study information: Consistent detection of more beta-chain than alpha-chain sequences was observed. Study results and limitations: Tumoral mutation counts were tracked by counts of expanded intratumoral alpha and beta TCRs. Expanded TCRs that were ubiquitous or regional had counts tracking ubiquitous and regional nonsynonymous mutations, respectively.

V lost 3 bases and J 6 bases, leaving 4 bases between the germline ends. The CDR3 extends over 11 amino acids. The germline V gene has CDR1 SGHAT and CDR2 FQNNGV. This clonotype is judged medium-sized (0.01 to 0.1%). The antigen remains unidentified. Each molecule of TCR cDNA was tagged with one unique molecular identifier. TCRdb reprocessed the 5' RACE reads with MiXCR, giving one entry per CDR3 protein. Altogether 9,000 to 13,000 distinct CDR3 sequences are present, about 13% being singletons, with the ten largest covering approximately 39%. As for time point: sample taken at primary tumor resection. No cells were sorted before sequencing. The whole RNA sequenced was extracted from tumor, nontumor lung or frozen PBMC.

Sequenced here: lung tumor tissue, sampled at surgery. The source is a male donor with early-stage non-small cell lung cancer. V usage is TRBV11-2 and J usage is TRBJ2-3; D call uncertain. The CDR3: CASSLRDTQYF. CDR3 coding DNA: TGTGCCAGCAGCTTGCGGGATACGCAGTATTTT.